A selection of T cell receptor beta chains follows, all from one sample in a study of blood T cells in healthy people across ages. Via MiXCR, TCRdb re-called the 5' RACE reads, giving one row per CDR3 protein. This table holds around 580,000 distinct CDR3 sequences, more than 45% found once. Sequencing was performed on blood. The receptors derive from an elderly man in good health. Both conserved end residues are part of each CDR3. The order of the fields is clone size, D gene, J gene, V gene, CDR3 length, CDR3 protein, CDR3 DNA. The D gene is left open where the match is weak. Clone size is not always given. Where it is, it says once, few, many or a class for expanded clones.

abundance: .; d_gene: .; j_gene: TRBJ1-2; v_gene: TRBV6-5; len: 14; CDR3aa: CASAARGRQYGYTF; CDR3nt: TGTGCCAGCGCAGCAAGGGGACGTCAGTATGGCTACACCTTC
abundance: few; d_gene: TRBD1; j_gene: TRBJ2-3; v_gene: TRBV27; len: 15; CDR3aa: CASSLGTGNQDTQYF; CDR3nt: TGTGCCAGCAGTTTAGGGACAGGGAATCAGGATACGCAGTATTTT
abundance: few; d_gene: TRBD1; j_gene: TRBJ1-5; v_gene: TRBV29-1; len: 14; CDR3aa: CSVWDRGSGKPQHF; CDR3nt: TGCAGCGTTTGGGACAGGGGCTCCGGGAAACCCCAGCATTTT
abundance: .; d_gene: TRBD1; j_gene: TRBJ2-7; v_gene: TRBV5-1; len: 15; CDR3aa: CASSLDGTGGYEQYF; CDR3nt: TGCGCCAGCAGCTTGGATGGGACAGGGGGTTACGAGCAGTACTTC
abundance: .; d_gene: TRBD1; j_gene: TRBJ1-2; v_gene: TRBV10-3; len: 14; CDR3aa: CAISVGQGNGGYTF; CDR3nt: TGTGCCATCAGTGTGGGACAGGGGAATGGAGGCTACACCTTC
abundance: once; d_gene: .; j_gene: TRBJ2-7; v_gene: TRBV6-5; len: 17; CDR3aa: CACSYLGTAVPTYEQYF; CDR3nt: TGTGCCTGCAGTTACCTGGGGACCGCCGTCCCTACCTACGAGCAGTACTTT
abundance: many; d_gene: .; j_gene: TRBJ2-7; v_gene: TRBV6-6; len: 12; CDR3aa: CASSSAAYEQYF; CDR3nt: TGTGCCAGCAGTTCGGCCGCATACGAGCAGTACTTC
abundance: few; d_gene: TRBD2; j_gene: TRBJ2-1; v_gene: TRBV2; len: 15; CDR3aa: CASRALAGAYNEQFF; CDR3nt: TGTGCCAGCAGAGCACTAGCGGGAGCCTACAATGAGCAGTTCTTC
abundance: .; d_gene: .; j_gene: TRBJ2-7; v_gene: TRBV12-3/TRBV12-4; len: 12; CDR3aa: CASSLSPNEQYF; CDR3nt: TGTGCCAGCAGTTTATCGCCGAACGAGCAGTACTTC
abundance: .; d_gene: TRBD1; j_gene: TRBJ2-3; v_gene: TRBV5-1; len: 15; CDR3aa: CASSSRTGPTDTQYF; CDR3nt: TGCGCCAGCAGCTCACGGACAGGGCCCACAGATACGCAGTATTTT
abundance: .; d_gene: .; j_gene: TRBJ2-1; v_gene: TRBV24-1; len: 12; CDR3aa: CATSGDVNVQFF; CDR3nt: TGTGCCACCAGTGGGGACGTAAATGTGCAGTTCTTC
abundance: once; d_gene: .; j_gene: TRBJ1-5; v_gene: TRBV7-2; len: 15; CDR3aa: CASSTQGFVGQPQHF; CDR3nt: TGTGCCAGCAGCACCCAGGGGTTTGTCGGTCAGCCCCAGCATTTT
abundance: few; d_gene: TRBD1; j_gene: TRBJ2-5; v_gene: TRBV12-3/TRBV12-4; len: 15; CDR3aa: CASSKGTGFQETQYF; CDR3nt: TGTGCCAGCAGTAAAGGGACAGGGTTCCAAGAGACCCAGTACTTC
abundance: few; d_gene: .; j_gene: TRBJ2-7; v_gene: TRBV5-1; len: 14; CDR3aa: CASSLARQPYEQYF; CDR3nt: TGCGCCAGCAGCTTGGCTCGGCAGCCGTACGAGCAGTACTTC
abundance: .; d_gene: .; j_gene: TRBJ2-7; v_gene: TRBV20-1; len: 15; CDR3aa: CSARPLREYVYEQYF; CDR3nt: TGCAGTGCTAGGCCCCTACGGGAGTACGTCTACGAGCAGTACTTC
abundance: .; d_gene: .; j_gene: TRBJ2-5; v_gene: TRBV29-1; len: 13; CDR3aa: CSGGMANGETQYF; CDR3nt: TGCAGCGGTGGGATGGCTAATGGAGAGACCCAGTACTTC
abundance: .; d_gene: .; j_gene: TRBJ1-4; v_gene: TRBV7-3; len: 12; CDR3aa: CASGRVNEKLFF; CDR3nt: TGTGCCAGCGGCAGGGTGAATGAAAAACTGTTTTTT
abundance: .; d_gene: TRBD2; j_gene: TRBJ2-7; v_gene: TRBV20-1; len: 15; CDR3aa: CSAYTGTSASYEQYF; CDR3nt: TGCAGTGCGTATACCGGGACTAGTGCTTCCTACGAGCAGTACTTC
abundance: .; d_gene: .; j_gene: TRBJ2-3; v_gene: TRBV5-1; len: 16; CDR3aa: CASSWGPASGTDTQYF; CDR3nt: TGCGCCAGCAGCTGGGGGCCCGCCAGCGGCACAGATACGCAGTATTTT
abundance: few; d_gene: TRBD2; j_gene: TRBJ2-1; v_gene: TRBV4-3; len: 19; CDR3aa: CASSQDYAPGTSGSNEQFF; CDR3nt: TGCGCCAGCAGCCAAGATTACGCTCCCGGGACTAGCGGGAGCAATGAGCAGTTCTTC